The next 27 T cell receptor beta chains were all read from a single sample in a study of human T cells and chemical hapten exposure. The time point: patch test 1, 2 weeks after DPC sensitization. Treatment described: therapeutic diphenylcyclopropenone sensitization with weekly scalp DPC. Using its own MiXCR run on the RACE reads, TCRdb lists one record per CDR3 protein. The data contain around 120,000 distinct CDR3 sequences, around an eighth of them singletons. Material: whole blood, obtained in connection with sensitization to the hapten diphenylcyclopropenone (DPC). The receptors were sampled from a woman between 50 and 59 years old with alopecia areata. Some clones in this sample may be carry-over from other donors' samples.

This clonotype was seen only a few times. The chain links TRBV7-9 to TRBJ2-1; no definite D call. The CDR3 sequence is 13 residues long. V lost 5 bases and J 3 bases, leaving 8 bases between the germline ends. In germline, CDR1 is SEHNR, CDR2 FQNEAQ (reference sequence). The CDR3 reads CASSRRDYNEQFF. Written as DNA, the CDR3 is TGTGCCAGCAGCCGTAGGGACTACAATGAGCAGTTCTTC.

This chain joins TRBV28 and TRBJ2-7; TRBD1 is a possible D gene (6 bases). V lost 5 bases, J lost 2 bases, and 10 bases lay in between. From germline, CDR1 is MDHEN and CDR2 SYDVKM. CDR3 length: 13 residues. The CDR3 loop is CASSATGPYEQYF. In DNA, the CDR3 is TGTGCCAGCAGTGCTACAGGGCCCTACGAGCAGTACTTC.

As DNA, the CDR3 is TGCGCCAGCAGCCTCTTAGGACAGGGTAAGAACACTGAAGCTTTCTTT. This translates into CASSLLGQGKNTEAFF. V usage is TRBV4-1 and J usage is TRBJ1-1, with 8 bases identical to TRBD1. V shed 4 bases, J shed 1 base, and the junction held 8 bases outside the gene matches. Germline CDR1 and CDR2: MGHRA and YSYEKL. The CDR3 totals 16 residues.

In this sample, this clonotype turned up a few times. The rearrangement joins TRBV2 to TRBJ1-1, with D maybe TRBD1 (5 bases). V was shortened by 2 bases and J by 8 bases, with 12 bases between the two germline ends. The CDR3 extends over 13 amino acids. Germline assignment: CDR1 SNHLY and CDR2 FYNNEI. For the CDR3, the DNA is TGTGCCAGCAGTGAAAACGGGGCAGCCGAAGCTTTCTTT. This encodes CASSENGAAEAFF.

CDR3 sequence: CATSRDQQPQHF. CDR3 DNA: TGTGCCACCAGCAGAGATCAACAGCCCCAGCATTTT. The chain has TRBV15 and TRBJ1-5; D gene unclear. The germline V gene encodes CDR1 LNHNV and CDR2 YYDKDF (reference sequence). The length of the CDR3 is 12 residues. Trimming left V 0 bases short and J 7 bases short, with 4 bases between.

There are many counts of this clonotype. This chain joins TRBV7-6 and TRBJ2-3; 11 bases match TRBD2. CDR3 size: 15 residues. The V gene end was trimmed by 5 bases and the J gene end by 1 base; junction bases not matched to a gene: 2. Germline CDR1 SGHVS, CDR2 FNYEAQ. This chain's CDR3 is CASSPTSGGTDTQYF. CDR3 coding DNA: TGTGCCAGCAGCCCGACTAGCGGGGGCACAGATACGCAGTATTTT.

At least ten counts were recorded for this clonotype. CDR3 sequence reads: CASSYAGANTGELFF. The DNA for the CDR3 is TGTGCCAGCAGCTACGCGGGGGCGAACACCGGGGAGCTGTTTTTT. The chain joins TRBV3-1 to TRBJ2-2, with 7 bases fitting TRBD2. V trimming: 5 bases; J trimming: 0 bases; junction bases outside the gene matches: 3. CDR1 is LGHDT and CDR2 is YNNKEL in the germline V gene (reference sequence). The CDR3 loop spans 15 amino acids.

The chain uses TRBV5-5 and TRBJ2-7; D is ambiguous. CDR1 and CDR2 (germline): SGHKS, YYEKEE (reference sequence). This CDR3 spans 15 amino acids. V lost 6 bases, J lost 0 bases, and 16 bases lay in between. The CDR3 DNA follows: TGTGCCAGCACCCCCTACTTCAGGAGCTCCTACGAGCAGTACTTC. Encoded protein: CASTPYFRSSYEQYF. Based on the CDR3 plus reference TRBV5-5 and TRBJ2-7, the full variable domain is DAGVTQSPTHLIKTRGQQVTLRCSPISGHKSVSWYQQVLGQGPQFIFQYYEKEERGRGNFPDRFSARQFPNYSSELNVNALLLGDSALYLCASTPYFRSSYEQYFGPGTRLTVT.

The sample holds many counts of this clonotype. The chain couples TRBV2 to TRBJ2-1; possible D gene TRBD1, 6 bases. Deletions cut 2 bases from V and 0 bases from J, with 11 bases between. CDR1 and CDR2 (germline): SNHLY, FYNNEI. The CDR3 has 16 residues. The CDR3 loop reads CASSEWGPSSYNEQFF. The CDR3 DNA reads TGTGCCAGCAGTGAATGGGGGCCTAGCTCCTACAATGAGCAGTTCTTC.

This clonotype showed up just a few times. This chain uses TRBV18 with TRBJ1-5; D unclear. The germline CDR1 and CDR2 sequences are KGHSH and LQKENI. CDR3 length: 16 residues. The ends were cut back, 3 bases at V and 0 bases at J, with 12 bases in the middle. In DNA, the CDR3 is TGTGCCAGCTCACCTGGAGTTGACTATAGCAATCAGCCCCAGCATTTT. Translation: CASSPGVDYSNQPQHF.

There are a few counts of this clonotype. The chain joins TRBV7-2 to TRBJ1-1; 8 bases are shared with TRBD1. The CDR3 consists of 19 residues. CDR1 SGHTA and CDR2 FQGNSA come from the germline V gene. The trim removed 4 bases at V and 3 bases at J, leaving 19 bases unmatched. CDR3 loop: CASSSQPLGQGIVDTEAFF. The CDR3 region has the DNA TGTGCCAGCAGCTCCCAACCTCTCGGACAGGGTATTGTGGACACTGAAGCTTTCTTT.

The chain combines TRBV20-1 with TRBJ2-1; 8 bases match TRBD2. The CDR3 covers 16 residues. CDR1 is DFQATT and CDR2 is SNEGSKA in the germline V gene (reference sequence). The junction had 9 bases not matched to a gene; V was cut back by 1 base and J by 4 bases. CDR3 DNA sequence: TGCAGTGCTAGAGTTAACGCGGGAGGATCGTACAATGAGCAGTTCTTC. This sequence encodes CSARVNAGGSYNEQFF.

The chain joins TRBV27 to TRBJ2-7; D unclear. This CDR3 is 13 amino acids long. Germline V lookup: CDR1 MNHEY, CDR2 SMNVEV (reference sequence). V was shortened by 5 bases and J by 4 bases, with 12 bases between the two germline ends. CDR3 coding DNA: TGTGCCAGCAGTCCCCTGTGGGATTACGAGCAGTACTTC. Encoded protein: CASSPLWDYEQYF.

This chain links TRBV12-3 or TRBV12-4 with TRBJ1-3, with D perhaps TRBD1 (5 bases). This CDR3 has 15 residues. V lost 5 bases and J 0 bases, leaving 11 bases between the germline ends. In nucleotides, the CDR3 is TGTGCCAGCAGTGGACGACAGTTCTCTGGAAACACCATATATTTT. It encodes CASSGRQFSGNTIYF.

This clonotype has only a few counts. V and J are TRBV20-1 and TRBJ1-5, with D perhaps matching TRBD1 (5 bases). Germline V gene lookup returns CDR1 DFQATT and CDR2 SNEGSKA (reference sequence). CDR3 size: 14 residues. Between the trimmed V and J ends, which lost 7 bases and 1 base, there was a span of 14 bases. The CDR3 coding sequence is TGCAGTGTGCCAGGGAGGAGGAGCAATCAGCCCCAGCATTTT. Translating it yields CSVPGRRSNQPQHF.

CDR3 residues: CASSLLGERPSNEQFF. CDR3 DNA: TGTGCCAGCAGCTTGTTGGGGGAGCGACCCTCCAATGAGCAGTTCTTC. The chain is built from TRBV7-8 and TRBJ2-1, with D perhaps matching TRBD1 or TRBD2 (5 bases each). Germline V lookup: CDR1 SGHVS, CDR2 FQNEAQ. The CDR3 runs 16 residues. Trimming cost V 3 bases and J 6 bases, with 18 bases left between them.

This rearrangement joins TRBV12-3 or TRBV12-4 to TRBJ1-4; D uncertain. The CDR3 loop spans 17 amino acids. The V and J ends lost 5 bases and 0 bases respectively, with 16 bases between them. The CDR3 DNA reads TGTGCCAGCAGTCTACGGACTTCTAGTGCAACTAATGAAAAACTGTTTTTT. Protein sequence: CASSLRTSSATNEKLFF.

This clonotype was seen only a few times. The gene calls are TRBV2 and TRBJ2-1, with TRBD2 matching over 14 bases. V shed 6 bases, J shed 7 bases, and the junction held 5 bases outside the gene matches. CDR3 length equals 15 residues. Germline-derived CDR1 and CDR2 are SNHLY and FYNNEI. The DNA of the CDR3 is TGTGCCAGCAGGCGACTAGCGGGGGGGCAGAATGAGCAGTTCTTC. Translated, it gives CASRRLAGGQNEQFF.

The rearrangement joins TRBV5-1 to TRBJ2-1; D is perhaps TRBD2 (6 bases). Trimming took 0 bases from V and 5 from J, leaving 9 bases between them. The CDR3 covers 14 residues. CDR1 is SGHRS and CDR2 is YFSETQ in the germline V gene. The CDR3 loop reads CASSLVVADNEQFF. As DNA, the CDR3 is TGCGCCAGCAGCTTGGTGGTAGCGGACAATGAGCAGTTCTTC.

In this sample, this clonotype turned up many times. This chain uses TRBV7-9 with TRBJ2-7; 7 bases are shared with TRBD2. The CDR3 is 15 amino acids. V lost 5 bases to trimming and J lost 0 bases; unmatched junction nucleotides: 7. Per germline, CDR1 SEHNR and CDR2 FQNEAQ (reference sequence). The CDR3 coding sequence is TGTGCCAGCAGCCCGGGACTACTGAGCTCCTACGAGCAGTACTTC. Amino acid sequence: CASSPGLLSSYEQYF.

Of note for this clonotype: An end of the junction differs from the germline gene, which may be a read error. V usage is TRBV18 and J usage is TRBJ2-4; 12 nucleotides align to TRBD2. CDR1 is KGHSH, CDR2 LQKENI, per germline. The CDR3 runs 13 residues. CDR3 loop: CASSPATSGSFPF. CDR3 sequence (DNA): TGTGCCAGCTCACCGGCGACTAGCGGGAGTTTCCCATTC.

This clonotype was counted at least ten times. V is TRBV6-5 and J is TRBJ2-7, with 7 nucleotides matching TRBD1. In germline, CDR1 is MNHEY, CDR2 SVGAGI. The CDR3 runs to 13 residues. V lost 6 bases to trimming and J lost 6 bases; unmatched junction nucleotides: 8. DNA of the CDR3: TGTGCCAGCAGGTATAACAGGGGAAGCGAGCAGTACTTC. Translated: CASRYNRGSEQYF.

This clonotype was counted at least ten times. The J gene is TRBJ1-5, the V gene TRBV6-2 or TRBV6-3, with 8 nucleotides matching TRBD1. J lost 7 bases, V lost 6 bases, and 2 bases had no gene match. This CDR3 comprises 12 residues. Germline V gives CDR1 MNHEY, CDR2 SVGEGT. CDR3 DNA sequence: TGTGCCAGCAGGACAGGGGAGCAGCCCCAGCATTTT. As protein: CASRTGEQPQHF.

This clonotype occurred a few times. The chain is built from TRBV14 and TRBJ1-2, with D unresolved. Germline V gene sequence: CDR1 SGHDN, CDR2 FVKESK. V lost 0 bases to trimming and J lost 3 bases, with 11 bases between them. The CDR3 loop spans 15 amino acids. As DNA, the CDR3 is TGTGCCAGCAGCCAAGAGTGGCAGGACTACTATGGCTACACCTTC. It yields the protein CASSQEWQDYYGYTF.

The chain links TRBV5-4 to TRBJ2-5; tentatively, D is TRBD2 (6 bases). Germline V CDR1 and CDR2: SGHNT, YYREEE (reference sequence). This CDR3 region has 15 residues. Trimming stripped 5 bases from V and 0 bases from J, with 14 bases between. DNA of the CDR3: TGTGCCAGCAGACGGGGGACCAACTACCAAGAGACCCAGTACTTC. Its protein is CASRRGTNYQETQYF.

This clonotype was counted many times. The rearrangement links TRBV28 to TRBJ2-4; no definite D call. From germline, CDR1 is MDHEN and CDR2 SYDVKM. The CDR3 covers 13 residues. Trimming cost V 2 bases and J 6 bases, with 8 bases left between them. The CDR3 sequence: CASSLEQPNIQYF. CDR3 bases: TGTGCCAGCAGTTTAGAACAGCCAAACATTCAGTACTTC.

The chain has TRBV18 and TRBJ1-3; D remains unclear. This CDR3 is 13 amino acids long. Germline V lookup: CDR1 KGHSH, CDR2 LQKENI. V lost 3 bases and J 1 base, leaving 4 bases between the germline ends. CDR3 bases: TGTGCCAGCTCACCGGGGTCTGGAAACACCATATATTTT. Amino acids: CASSPGSGNTIYF.